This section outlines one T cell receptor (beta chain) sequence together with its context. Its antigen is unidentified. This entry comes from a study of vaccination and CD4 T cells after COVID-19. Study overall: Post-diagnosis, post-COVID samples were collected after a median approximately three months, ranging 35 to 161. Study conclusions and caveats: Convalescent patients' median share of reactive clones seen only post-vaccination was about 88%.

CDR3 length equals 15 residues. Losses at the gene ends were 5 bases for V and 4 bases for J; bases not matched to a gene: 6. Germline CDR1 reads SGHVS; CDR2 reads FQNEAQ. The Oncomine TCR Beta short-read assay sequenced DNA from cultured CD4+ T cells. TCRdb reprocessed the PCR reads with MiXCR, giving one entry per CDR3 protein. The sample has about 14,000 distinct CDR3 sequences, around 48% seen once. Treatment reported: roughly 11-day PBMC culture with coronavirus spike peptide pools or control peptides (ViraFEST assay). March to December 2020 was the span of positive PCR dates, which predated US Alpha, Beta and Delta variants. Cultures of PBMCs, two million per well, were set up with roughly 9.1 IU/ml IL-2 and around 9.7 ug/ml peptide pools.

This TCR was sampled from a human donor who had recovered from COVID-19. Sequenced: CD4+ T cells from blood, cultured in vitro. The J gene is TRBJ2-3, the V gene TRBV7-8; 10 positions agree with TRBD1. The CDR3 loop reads CASSIGTGAADTQYF. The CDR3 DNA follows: TGTGCCAGCAGCATCGGGACAGGGGCGGCAGATACGCAGTATTTT.